The source of this TCR beta chain is a study of blood T cell repertoires in COVID-19 (TCRdb year 2020). General notes on the study: The collaborator samples originated in the United States, Italy and Spain and spanned the acute and convalescent phases of COVID-19. The material from the prospective study consisted of cDNA or gDNA derived from T cells, B-cell-depleted T cells, or PBMCs. The dataset comprised deeply sampled blood TCRbeta repertoires from subjects exposed to, actively infected with, or recovered from COVID-19. The repertoires were made available in a free public database intended to serve as a resource for research on the immune response to SARS-CoV-2. The samples were drawn from the first 160 participants of the ongoing ImmuneRACE study and from roughly 1,300 subjects provided by 6 global collaborators. Nearly every sample came with metadata listing a de-identified subject ID, COVID-19 status, age in years and sex. Where available, HLA class I and class II types were taken from metadata supplied by the sample provider and were not determined by assay-based typing.

This clone was observed once. It has no known antigen specificity. No qualities accompany the bases; no much larger clone lies one base away. Including the terminal cysteine and phenylalanine, the CDR3 comprises 13 residues. The retained sequence is limited to the CDR3, 39 bases, with the frame set at the first base. Relative to germline, V is 3 bases shorter and J is 4 bases shorter, with 8 bases between their ends. The germline V gene supplies CDR1 KGHDR and CDR2 SFDVKD. Each collaborating institution followed its own protocols to collect whole blood in K2EDTA tubes. Collaborator samples were shipped for TCRbeta analysis as frozen whole blood, isolated PBMCs, or DNA extracted from either sample type. TCRbeta CDR3 regions were amplified from genomic DNA by means of the immunoSEQ Assay, a bias-controlled multiplex PCR. The paper's processing steps were these. The number of nucleated cells in each sample was estimated from the amplification of reference gene primers within the assay. To quantify the absolute abundance of each unique TCRbeta CDR3 rearrangement, sequence reads were collapsed and filtered. For each sample, productive Simpson clonality was calculated as the square root of Simpson's diversity index over productive rearrangements. TCRdb provides this immuneACCESS table in a form limited to in-frame rearrangements. Some clones are lacking; in checked studies, under half of them reflect an unresolved V gene, and why the rest are absent is not known. V, J and clone size are taken as reported in that table, and D and trimming were inferred from the DNA itself. This sample gives under 200,000 clones in total; about 86% of them show up just once. The biggest ten clones account for 3.5% to 4.5% of the sample.

The paper as a whole reports these results and caveats: The quantity of clinical and demographic metadata differed by source and by participant and was supplied without curation.

The receptor was isolated from a young man with active or convalescent COVID-19. This chain joins TRBV24-1 to TRBJ1-2; there is no confident call for the D gene. Sequenced: peripheral blood. CDR3 sequence: CATSDAPGYGYTF. The DNA is as follows: TGTGCCACCAGTGATGCTCCGGGCTATGGCTACACCTTC.